This T cell receptor (beta chain) is from a study of cytomegalovirus exposure and HLA in healthy donors. Broader study findings: In a later analysis, an Asian-associated ancestry cluster reportedly showed fewer N-insertions than the roughly 650-donor mean. In an earlier analysis, about 87% or about 30%: the productive usage of most TCR beta V segments. The study reported that TCR beta sequences accurately predicted HLA-A and HLA-B alleles in most subjects. In a later analysis, TCR beta V- and J-gene trimming was associated with a missense DCLRE1C variant.

V was pared by 7 bases and J by 3 bases, with 12 bases between. The germline CDR1 and CDR2 sequences are PRHDT and FYEKMQ (reference sequence). The CDR3 is made up of 13 amino acids. Vbeta (60) and Jbeta (13) primers were used in the PCR. Some clones are missing from TCRdb's copy, which holds only in-frame ones; the method was immunoSEQ multiplex PCR. The sample shows 150,000 to 250,000 clones, roughly 79% of them seen only once. For this clone: Its antigen remains unknown.

The chain is built from TRBV13 and TRBJ1-2; D not certain. The sequencing input was PBMCs. The clonotype comes from a man aged 25-45 years in good health and CMV-seronegative. CDR3: CASTWTGDYGYTF. As DNA, the CDR3 is TGTGCCAGCACCTGGACCGGGGACTATGGCTACACCTTC. The variable domain in full, with the rest retrieved from reference TRBV13 and TRBJ1-2, is AAGVIQSPRHLIKEKRETATLKCYPIPRHDTVYWYQQGPGQDPQFLISFYEKMQSDKGSIPDRFSAQQFSDYHSELNMSSLELGDSALYFCASTWTGDYGYTFGSGTRLTVV.